These 29 T cell receptor beta chains were sequenced from one sample in a study of CD4 T cells in relation to SARS-CoV-2 and coronaviruses. Sequenced by immunoSEQ multiplex PCR; TCRdb stores in-frame clones only, minus some. The data contain roughly 20,000 clones, roughly 66% of them singletons. These receptors' antigens are unknown. Before the COVID-19 pandemic, during about 2011-2019, CD4+ T cells were taken from unexposed donors. CD4+ T cells were isolated from the cells after around 10 days of culture. What was sequenced was CD4+ T cells from PBMCs, cultured in vitro. The source is a human donor in good health.

This clone showed up just a few times. V gene TRBV5-1 combines with J gene TRBJ2-1; D unclear. In germline, CDR1 is SGHRS, CDR2 YFSETQ. Trimming took off 1 base at V and 8 bases at J, with 4 bases between the two ends. The CDR3 sequence is 11 residues long. The DNA of the CDR3 is TGCGCCAGCAGCTTGCTAGATGAGCAGTTCTTC. Protein sequence: CASSLLDEQFF.

This clone appeared a single time. This chain connects TRBV9 to TRBJ1-4; no clear D gene. This CDR3 contains 15 residues. Trimming left V 4 bases short and J 3 bases short, with 13 bases between. Germline values: CDR1 SGDLS, CDR2 YYNGEE. The CDR3 DNA reads TGTGCCAGCAGCTCAATCGGGGTACCTAATGAAAAACTGTTTTTT. This sequence encodes CASSSIGVPNEKLFF.

V usage is TRBV6-2 or TRBV6-3 and J usage is TRBJ2-3, with 10 bases matching TRBD2. V lost 0 bases to trimming and J lost 5 bases; unmatched junction nucleotides: 2. Germline V gene lookup returns CDR1 MNHEY and CDR2 SVGEGT. This CDR3 spans 15 amino acids. The CDR3 is CASSYSASGGDTQYF. CDR3 nucleotides: TGTGCCAGCAGTTACTCGGCTAGCGGGGGAGATACGCAGTATTTT.

This rearrangement joins TRBV6-6 to TRBJ1-5, with 8 nucleotides matching TRBD1. Germline CDR1 MNHNY, CDR2 SVGAGI (reference sequence). V lost 6 bases, J lost 5 bases, and 6 bases stayed unmatched. CDR3 length: 14 amino acids. CDR3: CASRPGQGYQPQHF. The CDR3, as DNA: TGTGCCAGCAGGCCCGGACAGGGTTATCAGCCCCAGCATTTT.

This clone was observed a handful of times. The chain carries TRBV6-6 and TRBJ1-3; D is unresolved. The CDR3 is 15 amino acids. Trimming took 6 bases from V and 2 from J, leaving 14 bases between them. Germline CDR1 and CDR2: MNHNY and SVGAGI (reference sequence). The CDR3 nucleotides are TGTGCCAGCAGCGATGCCCTGCGGACTGGAAACACCATATATTTT. Translating it yields CASSDALRTGNTIYF.

J is TRBJ2-1 and V is TRBV7-8, with 11 bases matching TRBD2. The trim removed 5 bases at V and 5 bases at J, leaving 8 bases unmatched. Germline V gene sequence: CDR1 SGHVS, CDR2 FQNEAQ. There are 16 residues in the CDR3. CDR3 nucleotides: TGTGCCAGCAGCCAAGTCGGGACTAGCGGTAACAATGAGCAGTTCTTC. Translated: CASSQVGTSGNNEQFF. Full variable domain (outside the CDR3, taken from reference TRBV7-8 and TRBJ2-1): GAGVSQSPRYKVAKRGQDVALRCDPISGHVSLFWYQQALGQGPEFLTYFQNEAQLDKSGLPSDRFFAERPEGSVSTLKIQRTQQEDSAVYLCASSQVGTSGNNEQFFGPGTRLTVL.

This clone was picked up a small number of times. This rearrangement joins TRBV7-9 to TRBJ2-1; tentatively, D is TRBD1 (5 bases). The CDR3 length is 14 residues. Trimming took 1 base from V and 6 from J, leaving 10 bases between them. The V gene's germline CDR1 is SEHNR and CDR2 FQNEAQ (reference sequence). CDR3 loop: CASSLVRQSNEQFF. The CDR3 region has the DNA TGTGCCAGCAGCTTAGTGAGACAGTCCAATGAGCAGTTCTTC. Full variable domain (rest looked up from reference TRBV7-9 and TRBJ2-1): DTGVSQNPRHKITKRGQNVTFRCDPISEHNRLYWYRQTLGQGPEFLTYFQNEAQLEKSRLLSDRFSAERPKGSFSTLEIQRTEQGDSAMYLCASSLVRQSNEQFFGPGTRLTVL.

This clone occurred once. The chain joins TRBV9 to TRBJ2-2, with TRBD1 as a possible D gene (6 bases). V dropped 3 bases and J dropped 8 bases, with 11 bases sitting between them. This CDR3 contains 13 residues. Germline values: CDR1 SGDLS, CDR2 YYNGEE. Here the CDR3 DNA reads TGTGCCAGCAGCGCTCCTGGGACAGGGGAGCTGTTTTTT. Amino acids: CASSAPGTGELFF. Based on the CDR3 plus reference TRBV9 and TRBJ2-2, the full variable domain is DSGVTQTPKHLITATGQRVTLRCSPRSGDLSVYWYQQSLDQGLQFLIQYYNGEERAKGNILERFSAQQFPDLHSELNLSSLELGDSALYFCASSAPGTGELFFGEGSRLTVL.

The V gene is TRBV3-1 (or the pseudogene TRBV3-2), the J gene TRBJ2-4, with D uncertain. V lost 2 bases, J lost 2 bases, and 19 bases lay in between. From germline, CDR1 is LGHDT and CDR2 YNNKEL (reference sequence). The CDR3 loop spans 18 amino acids. The CDR3 nucleotides read TGTGCCAGCAGCCAACCCTTCAGGCGTACCCTGTCCAAAAACATTCAGTACTTC. Protein: CASSQPFRRTLSKNIQYF.

This chain uses TRBV19 with TRBJ1-1; the D is unclear. CDR1 and CDR2 (germline): LNHDA, SQIVND (reference sequence). The length of the CDR3 is 13 residues. The germline V and J ends were trimmed by 5 bases and 4 bases, with 11 bases remaining between them. The CDR3, as DNA: TGTGCCAGTAGTTCTGAGTTTATCACTGAAGCTTTCTTT. Residues: CASSSEFITEAFF.

The J gene is TRBJ1-4, the V gene TRBV24-1, with TRBD1 identical over 9 bases. Germline V gene lookup returns CDR1 KGHDR and CDR2 SFDVKD. The V segment lost 4 bases and the J segment 8 bases; nucleotides outside the gene matches: 7. The CDR3 consists of 15 residues. The CDR3 DNA reads TGTGCCACCAGTGAAAAACAGGGGGCGGTGGAAAAACTGTTTTTT. This codes for CATSEKQGAVEKLFF.

This sequence joins TRBV5-1 and TRBJ2-2; perhaps TRBD1 as D (5 bases). V shed 0 bases and J shed 7 bases, with 10 bases lying between them. The CDR3 has 14 residues. Per the germline V gene, CDR1 is SGHRS and CDR2 is YFSETQ. The DNA of the CDR3 is TGCGCCAGCAGCTTGGCGGCAGGGATCGGGGAGCTGTTTTTT. Amino acids: CASSLAAGIGELFF.

The chain is built from TRBV29-1 and TRBJ2-7; D call uncertain. Trimming shortened V by 0 bases and J by 3 bases, and 9 bases separated the two germline ends. Per the germline V gene, CDR1 is SQVTM and CDR2 is ANQGSEA. The CDR3 totals 13 residues. CDR3 sequence reads: CSVEEGSHYEQYF. CDR3 nucleotide sequence: TGCAGCGTTGAAGAAGGGTCTCACTACGAGCAGTACTTC.

This chain connects TRBV5-1 to TRBJ1-2, with a possible D match to TRBD1 (6 bases). The V end was cut by 0 bases, the J end by 8 bases, with 17 bases between. The CDR3 loop spans 15 amino acids. Germline-derived CDR1 and CDR2 are SGHRS and YFSETQ. The CDR3 DNA follows: TGCGCCAGCAGCTTGGAGGTTGGGGCGGGGGCAGGCTACACCTTC. This sequence encodes CASSLEVGAGAGYTF. The full variable domain, completed using reference TRBV5-1 and TRBJ1-2, is KAGVTQTPRYLIKTRGQQVTLSCSPISGHRSVSWYQQTPGQGLQFLFEYFSETQRNKGNFPGRFSGRQFSNSRSEMNVSTLELGDSALYLCASSLEVGAGAGYTFGSGTRLTVV.

CDR3 DNA: TGTGCCAGCAGCCAAGATGGGACTAGCGGGTTCTCCTACAATGAGCAGTTCTTC. Translated, it gives CASSQDGTSGFSYNEQFF. V usage is TRBV4-2 and J usage is TRBJ2-1, with 12 bases fitting TRBD2. Trimming at V came to 0 bases and at J to 0 bases, leaving 3 bases not matched to a gene. Looked up from germline, CDR1 is LGHNA and CDR2 is YNFKEQ. This CDR3 has 18 amino acids.

This clone turned up a few times. V is TRBV29-1 and J is TRBJ2-1, with 9 nucleotides matching TRBD2. The CDR3 covers 14 residues. Germline V gene sequence: CDR1 SQVTM, CDR2 ANQGSEA. The J segment lost 9 bases and the V segment lost 4 bases, leaving 10 bases of the junction unmatched. CDR3 nucleotide sequence: TGCAGCGTTGTATGGAGCGGGAGGCCTGCTGAGCAGTTCTTC. This translates into CSVVWSGRPAEQFF.

The chain uses TRBV14 and TRBJ1-2; D perhaps matches TRBD1 (5 bases). This CDR3 is 16 amino acids long. Germline V gene sequence: CDR1 SGHDN, CDR2 FVKESK. The V gene lost 2 bases and the J gene lost 2 bases, with 15 bases spanning the gap. This CDR3 is CASSQRSGRGNYGYTF. CDR3 DNA: TGTGCCAGCAGCCAAAGATCAGGGCGGGGGAACTATGGCTACACCTTC. Full variable domain (remainder filled in from reference TRBV14 and TRBJ1-2): EAGVTQFPSHSVIEKGQTVTLRCDPISGHDNLYWYRRVMGKEIKFLLHFVKESKQDESGMPNNRFLAERTGGTYSTLKVQPAELEDSGVYFCASSQRSGRGNYGYTFGSGTRLTVV.

The V and J genes are TRBV7-2 and TRBJ2-3, with TRBD1 matching over 12 bases. The germline gives CDR1 SGHTA, CDR2 FQGNSA. J was trimmed by 7 bases and V by 4 bases; bases with no gene match: 6. This CDR3 contains 15 residues. Here the CDR3 reads CASSWGDRGQNTQYF. DNA for the CDR3: TGTGCCAGCAGCTGGGGGGACAGGGGGCAGAATACGCAGTATTTT. Together with reference TRBV7-2 and TRBJ2-3, the CDR3 gives the full variable domain: GAGVSQSPSNKVTEKGKDVELRCDPISGHTALYWYRQSLGQGLEFLIYFQGNSAPDKSGLPSDRFSAERTGGSVSTLTIQRTQQEDSAVYLCASSWGDRGQNTQYFGPGTRLTVL.

This sequence joins TRBV6-2 or TRBV6-3 and TRBJ2-7; D is perhaps TRBD2 (6 bases). The CDR3 sequence is 14 residues long. Trimming left V 5 bases short and J 2 bases short, with 13 bases between. Germline V gene lookup returns CDR1 MNHEY and CDR2 SVGEGT. The CDR3 sequence is CASSPLRGTYEQYF. DNA for the CDR3: TGTGCCAGCAGTCCGCTCCGGGGGACCTACGAGCAGTACTTC.

V and J are TRBV5-1 and TRBJ2-7; possible D gene TRBD1, 7 bases. The CDR3 has 15 amino acids. Trimming cost V 4 bases and J 5 bases, with 19 bases left between them. CDR1 is SGHRS, CDR2 YFSETQ, per germline. The CDR3 here is CASSPATGEVHEQYF. The CDR3 DNA reads TGCGCCAGCAGCCCAGCCACAGGGGAGGTCCACGAGCAGTACTTC.

This clone has only a few counts. The gene calls are TRBV7-9 and TRBJ2-7, with TRBD2 matching over 7 bases. Germline V gene lookup returns CDR1 SEHNR and CDR2 FQNEAQ (reference sequence). CDR3 length equals 14 residues. V lost 3 bases to trimming and J lost 0 bases; unmatched junction nucleotides: 2. The CDR3 loop reads CASSFREASYEQYF. The CDR3 region has the DNA TGTGCCAGCAGCTTCCGGGAGGCCTCCTACGAGCAGTACTTC. Together with reference TRBV7-9 and TRBJ2-7, the CDR3 gives the full variable domain: DTGVSQNPRHKITKRGQNVTFRCDPISEHNRLYWYRQTLGQGPEFLTYFQNEAQLEKSRLLSDRFSAERPKGSFSTLEIQRTEQGDSAMYLCASSFREASYEQYFGPGTRLTVT.

This clone was seen once. The genes are TRBV6-4 and TRBJ2-7, with 11 bases identical to TRBD1. The CDR3 consists of 15 residues. V shed 5 bases, J shed 3 bases, and the junction held 6 bases outside the gene matches. CDR1 and CDR2 from the germline V gene are MRHNA and SNTAGT. CDR3 DNA: TGTGCCAGCAGTTCCGCCGGGACAGGGGGCTACGAGCAGTACTTC. It specifies CASSSAGTGGYEQYF.

Only one count was recorded for this clone. The V and J genes are TRBV3-1 (or the pseudogene TRBV3-2) and TRBJ2-7; tentatively, D is TRBD2 (6 bases). Looked up from germline, CDR1 is LGHDT and CDR2 is YNNKEL (reference sequence). The ends were cut back, 4 bases at V and 6 bases at J, with 16 bases in the middle. The CDR3 has 14 residues. CDR3 sequence: CASSLGTVFGEQYF. Here the CDR3 DNA reads TGTGCCAGCAGCCTCGGGACTGTGTTTGGCGAGCAGTACTTC.

This chain uses TRBV9 with TRBJ1-4; the D gene is possibly TRBD1 (6 bases). CDR3 size: 15 residues. V was trimmed by 4 bases and J by 7 bases, leaving 17 bases between them. Germline CDR1 SGDLS, CDR2 YYNGEE. The DNA for the CDR3 is TGTGCCAGCAGCCCCAACAGGGCTCGAGGTGAAAAACTGTTTTTT. Encoded protein: CASSPNRARGEKLFF.

V and J are TRBV3-1 (or the pseudogene TRBV3-2) and TRBJ2-7; no reliable D call. Trimming took off 3 bases at V and 1 base at J, with 7 bases between the two ends. CDR3 length: 13 residues. The germline CDR1 and CDR2 sequences are LGHDT and YNNKEL (reference sequence). This CDR3 reads CASSQMKSYEQYF. In nucleotides, the CDR3 is TGTGCCAGCAGCCAGATGAAATCCTACGAGCAGTACTTC.

The V and J genes are TRBV9 and TRBJ2-5; 8 bases agree with TRBD1. Germline CDR1 is SGDLS and CDR2 is YYNGEE. V lost 0 bases to trimming and J lost 2 bases; unmatched junction nucleotides: 0. The CDR3 has 14 residues. Written as DNA, the CDR3 is TGTGCCAGCAGCGTAGGACAGGGGCAAGAGACCCAGTACTTC. The encoded protein is CASSVGQGQETQYF.

The chain employs TRBV6-6 and TRBJ1-5; the D is unclear. Germline CDR1 and CDR2: MNHNY and SVGAGI (reference sequence). Trimming took 10 bases from V and 3 from J, leaving 13 bases between them. CDR3 length: 13 amino acids. The CDR3 sequence: CATLGQNNQPQHF. CDR3 coding DNA: TGTGCCACCCTAGGGCAGAACAATCAGCCCCAGCATTTT.

The chain has TRBV5-1 and TRBJ1-1; D perhaps matches TRBD1 (6 bases). This CDR3 has 15 amino acids. V was trimmed by 4 bases and J by 1 base, leaving 14 bases between them. The V gene's germline CDR1 is SGHRS and CDR2 YFSETQ. This chain's CDR3 is CASSPEGHANTEAFF. The CDR3 DNA reads as TGCGCCAGCAGCCCTGAGGGACACGCGAACACTGAAGCTTTCTTT.

The CDR3 region has the DNA TGTGCCAGCAGTCAGGGGCTGGGAAACACCATATATTTT. It yields the protein CASSQGLGNTIYF. V is TRBV2 and J is TRBJ1-3, with D maybe TRBD1 (6 bases). Germline V lookup: CDR1 SNHLY, CDR2 FYNNEI. The V end lost 5 bases, the J end lost 4 bases, and 9 bases lay between the germline ends. The CDR3 runs 13 residues.